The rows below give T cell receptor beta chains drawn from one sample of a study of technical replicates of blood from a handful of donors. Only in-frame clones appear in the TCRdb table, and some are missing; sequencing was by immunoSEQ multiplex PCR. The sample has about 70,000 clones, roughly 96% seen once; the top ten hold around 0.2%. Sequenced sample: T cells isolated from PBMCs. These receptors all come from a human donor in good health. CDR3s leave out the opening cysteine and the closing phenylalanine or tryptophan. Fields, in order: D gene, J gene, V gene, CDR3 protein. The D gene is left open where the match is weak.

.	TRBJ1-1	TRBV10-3	AIRGGTWVNTEAF
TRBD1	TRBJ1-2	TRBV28	ASSSDQTQGYGYT
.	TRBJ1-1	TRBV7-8	ASSLAPRTGGTEAF
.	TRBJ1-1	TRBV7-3	ASSPGGYTEAF
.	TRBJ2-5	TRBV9	ASSVSETQY
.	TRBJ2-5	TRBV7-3	ASSETGTRQETQY
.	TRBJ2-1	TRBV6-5	ASSLGHFNEQF
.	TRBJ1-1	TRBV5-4	ASSLGSGGYTEAF
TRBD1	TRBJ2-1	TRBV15	ATSRGRQGDDEQF
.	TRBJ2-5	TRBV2	ASSVNSRETQY
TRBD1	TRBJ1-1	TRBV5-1	ASSLRVATRDRNTEAF
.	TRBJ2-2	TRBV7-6	ASSPLGELF
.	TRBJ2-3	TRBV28	ASSLSGPDTQY
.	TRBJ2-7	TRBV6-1	ASASKGVYEQY
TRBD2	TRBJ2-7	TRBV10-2	ASRVGLAGSSYEQY
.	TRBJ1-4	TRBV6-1	ASSVRSEKLF
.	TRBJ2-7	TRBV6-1	ASSELDFYEQY
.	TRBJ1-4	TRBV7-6	ASSLGGGRNEKLF